The 25 T cell receptor beta chains in this list originate from one sample, sequenced in a study of response to subunit inactivated influenza vaccine. TCRdb independently ran MiXCR on the RT-PCR reads; one entry per CDR3 protein. The repertoire includes 500,000 or so distinct CDR3 sequences, approximately 11% of them detected once, and over 9.5% sits in the top ten. Material: PBMCs from blood, obtained roughly 48 days after vaccination. These receptors were obtained from a man aged 45-65 years who received an inactivated influenza vaccine.

The chain joins TRBV12-3 or TRBV12-4 to TRBJ2-2, with 11 bases aligning to TRBD2. This CDR3 comprises 17 residues. After removal of 3 bases from V and 4 bases from J, the junction contained 7 bases not matched to a gene. CDR3 loop: CASSFIGTSGRTGELFF. For the CDR3, the DNA is TGTGCCAGCAGTTTTATCGGGACTAGCGGTCGCACCGGGGAGCTGTTTTTT.

The chain uses TRBV19 and TRBJ2-6, with D unresolved. Germline V gene sequence: CDR1 LNHDA, CDR2 SQIVND (reference sequence). The V end was cut by 3 bases, the J end by 7 bases, with 10 bases between. CDR3 size: 14 residues. This CDR3 reads CASSIAARANVLTF. CDR3 bases: TGTGCCAGTAGTATCGCGGCTCGAGCCAACGTCCTGACTTTC.

The V and J genes are TRBV28 and TRBJ2-3; D gene unclear. This CDR3 comprises 15 residues. The V and J ends lost 7 bases and 0 bases respectively, with 14 bases between them. Per germline, CDR1 MDHEN and CDR2 SYDVKM. The CDR3: CASTYGVESTDTQYF. The CDR3 DNA reads as TGTGCCAGCACGTATGGAGTTGAAAGCACAGATACGCAGTATTTT. Full variable domain (outside the CDR3, taken from reference TRBV28 and TRBJ2-3): DVKVTQSSRYLVKRTGEKVFLECVQDMDHENMFWYRQDPGLGLRLIYFSYDVKMKEKGDIPEGYSVSREKKERFSLILESASTNQTSMYLCASTYGVESTDTQYFGPGTRLTVL.

This clonotype was seen repeatedly, ten times or more. CDR3 protein: CASSLTGTQYF. The CDR3 nucleotides are TGTGCCAGCAGCTTGACCGGGACCCAGTACTTC. The V and J genes are TRBV5-6 and TRBJ2-5, with no clear D. Germline V CDR1 and CDR2: SGHDT, YYEEEE. The V end was cut by 1 base, the J end by 7 bases, with 5 bases between. The CDR3 extends over 11 amino acids.

This clonotype has only a few counts. The gene calls are TRBV7-9 and TRBJ1-4; tentative D call: TRBD1 (6 bases). The length of the CDR3 is 15 residues. V shed 4 bases and J shed 0 bases, with 9 bases lying between them. In germline, CDR1 is SEHNR, CDR2 FQNEAQ (reference sequence). In DNA form, the CDR3 reads TGTGCCAGCAGCTCTCGACAGGCAACTAATGAAAAACTGTTTTTT. It specifies CASSSRQATNEKLFF.

The rearrangement links TRBV10-3 to TRBJ2-2; 9 bases are a match to TRBD1. The CDR3 is 14 residues long. J gave up 5 bases and V 7 bases, and 5 bases lay outside the gene matches. From germline, CDR1 is ENHRY and CDR2 SYGVKD. CDR3 sequence reads: CAITRDRVTGELFF. CDR3 coding DNA: TGTGCCATCACCCGGGACAGGGTGACCGGGGAGCTGTTTTTT.

This clonotype was seen many times. V usage is TRBV5-1 and J usage is TRBJ2-3; 10 nucleotides agree with TRBD1. The CDR3 runs 13 residues. Trimming at V came to 6 bases and at J to 4 bases, leaving 2 bases not matched to a gene. Germline V CDR1 and CDR2: SGHRS, YFSETQ. CDR3 protein: CASKTGGPDTQYF. CDR3 in DNA: TGCGCCAGCAAGACAGGGGGCCCAGATACGCAGTATTTT.

This clonotype was seen repeatedly, ten times or more. The CDR3 protein is CASSLEGGQPQHF. The CDR3 DNA is TGCGCCAGCAGCTTGGAAGGGGGTCAGCCCCAGCATTTT. J is TRBJ1-5 and V is TRBV5-1, with D possibly TRBD1 on 6 matching bases. Germline V gives CDR1 SGHRS, CDR2 YFSETQ. This CDR3 contains 13 residues. The V and J ends lost 0 bases and 6 bases respectively, with 7 bases between them.

This clonotype was picked up a small number of times. The V and J genes are TRBV5-1 and TRBJ2-7; the D gene is possibly TRBD1 (6 bases). V dropped 4 bases and J dropped 3 bases, with 11 bases sitting between them. Germline CDR1 SGHRS, CDR2 YFSETQ. The length of the CDR3 is 13 residues. The CDR3 bases are TGCGCCAGCAGCAACGGACAGCACTACGAGCAGTACTTC. This codes for CASSNGQHYEQYF. Complete variable domain (other parts from reference TRBV5-1 and TRBJ2-7): KAGVTQTPRYLIKTRGQQVTLSCSPISGHRSVSWYQQTPGQGLQFLFEYFSETQRNKGNFPGRFSGRQFSNSRSEMNVSTLELGDSALYLCASSNGQHYEQYFGPGTRLTVT.

This clonotype was seen more than once but under ten times. V usage is TRBV20-1 and J usage is TRBJ2-7, with D perhaps matching TRBD2 (6 bases). Per the germline V gene, CDR1 is DFQATT and CDR2 is SNEGSKA (reference sequence). V gave up 3 bases and J gave up 3 bases, with 18 bases separating them. This CDR3 has 15 amino acids. Here the CDR3 DNA reads TGCAGTGCTAGGGTTCCCGGGCCGGGGGTCTACGAGCAGTACTTC. Translating gives CSARVPGPGVYEQYF.

This clonotype was detected only a few times. The chain employs TRBV15 and TRBJ1-5, with 9 bases that match TRBD1. Germline V gives CDR1 LNHNV, CDR2 YYDKDF (reference sequence). V lost 4 bases, J lost 6 bases, and 7 bases stayed unmatched. This CDR3 spans 15 amino acids. CDR3 residues: CATSIGTGTGQPQHF. The CDR3 region has the DNA TGTGCCACCAGCATCGGGACAGGGACCGGTCAGCCCCAGCATTTT.

This clonotype occurred many times. The chain joins TRBV12-3 or TRBV12-4 to TRBJ2-3; D tentatively fits TRBD1 or TRBD2 (5 bases each). This CDR3 spans 13 amino acids. Trimming took off 6 bases at V and 4 bases at J, with 11 bases between the two ends. The CDR3 nucleotides read TGTGCCAGCAGCCTAGGGGACGCAGATACGCAGTATTTT. Translation gives CASSLGDADTQYF.

CDR3 protein: CSASSRGWGHDTQYF. The DNA for the CDR3 is TGCAGTGCTAGCTCGCGGGGTTGGGGACACGATACGCAGTATTTT. The chain couples TRBV20-1 to TRBJ2-3, with D perhaps matching TRBD1 or TRBD2 (6 bases each). The germline V and J ends were trimmed by 3 bases and 6 bases, with 19 bases remaining between them. This CDR3 has 15 residues. Looked up from germline, CDR1 is DFQATT and CDR2 is SNEGSKA (reference sequence).

This clonotype has more than one count but fewer than ten. The chain combines TRBV12-3 or TRBV12-4 with TRBJ2-1; no definite D call. The length of the CDR3 is 13 residues. Trimming left V 6 bases short and J 3 bases short, with 9 bases between. The CDR3 DNA reads as TGTGCCAGCAGCTACCTAAACTACAATGAGCAGTTCTTC. As protein: CASSYLNYNEQFF.

The rearrangement links TRBV14 to TRBJ2-7; the match to TRBD1 covers 7 bases. The V gene end was trimmed by 1 base and the J gene end by 4 bases; junction bases not matched to a gene: 4. Germline values: CDR1 SGHDN, CDR2 FVKESK. This CDR3 has 14 residues. CDR3 DNA: TGTGCCAGCAGCCAAGTGGACAGGTTTTACGAGCAGTACTTC. This translates into CASSQVDRFYEQYF. Full variable domain (rest looked up from reference TRBV14 and TRBJ2-7): EAGVTQFPSHSVIEKGQTVTLRCDPISGHDNLYWYRRVMGKEIKFLLHFVKESKQDESGMPNNRFLAERTGGTYSTLKVQPAELEDSGVYFCASSQVDRFYEQYFGPGTRLTVT.

V usage is TRBV10-3 and J usage is TRBJ2-1, with 9 positions matching TRBD2. Germline CDR1 reads ENHRY; CDR2 reads SYGVKD. The V gene end was trimmed by 3 bases and the J gene end by 8 bases; junction bases not matched to a gene: 5. This CDR3 has 14 amino acids. CDR3 sequence (DNA): TGTGCCATCAGTGATAGCGGGAGTATTCATGAGCAGTTCTTC. Protein product: CAISDSGSIHEQFF.

This clonotype occurred many times. The chain employs TRBV10-3 and TRBJ2-1, with a weak D call TRBD1 (6 bases). In germline, CDR1 is ENHRY, CDR2 SYGVKD. The CDR3 spans 14 residues. The ends were cut back, 2 bases at V and 7 bases at J, with 12 bases in the middle. The CDR3, as DNA: TGTGCCATCAGTGAGAAATTACAGGGAAATGAGCAGTTCTTC. It is translated as CAISEKLQGNEQFF.

This clonotype was counted at least ten times. V gene TRBV4-2 combines with J gene TRBJ1-2, with TRBD1 matching over 7 bases. The CDR3 is made up of 16 amino acids. The V gene end was trimmed by 1 base and the J gene end by 3 bases; junction bases not matched to a gene: 8. From germline, CDR1 is LGHNA and CDR2 YNFKEQ. This CDR3 is CASSQVGRGMDYGYTF. The CDR3 DNA reads as TGTGCCAGCAGCCAAGTCGGCAGGGGGATGGACTATGGCTACACCTTC.

A word on this clonotype: A read error is possible here, since a much larger clone lies one base away. V gene TRBV28 combines with J gene TRBJ2-1; 16 nucleotides align to TRBD2. Germline V gives CDR1 MDHEN, CDR2 SYDVKM. This CDR3 is built from 17 residues. CDR3 sequence (DNA): TGTTCCAGCATGGGACTAGCGGGAGGGAGCTCCTACAATGAGCAGTTCTTC. It is translated as CSSMGLAGGSSYNEQFF. The full variable domain, its missing parts supplied by reference TRBV28 and TRBJ2-1, is DVKVTQSSRYLVKRTGEKVFLECVQDMDHENMFWYRQDPGLGLRLIYFSYDVKMKEKGDIPEGYSVSREKKERFSLILESASTNQTSMYLCSSMGLAGGSSYNEQFFGPGTRLTVL.

This clonotype showed up many times. V and J are TRBV20-1 and TRBJ2-1; 13 bases are shared with TRBD2. The CDR3 totals 17 residues. The V gene's germline CDR1 is DFQATT and CDR2 SNEGSKA (reference sequence). Trimming took 6 bases from V and 1 from J; bases not matched to a gene: 9. This CDR3 reads CSALGLAGIVSYNEQFF. In nucleotides, the CDR3 is TGCAGTGCGTTGGGACTAGCGGGAATTGTATCCTACAATGAGCAGTTCTTC.

This clonotype was counted only a few times. The chain joins TRBV19 to TRBJ2-7; D remains unclear. V lost 1 base and J 2 bases, leaving 9 bases between the germline ends. This CDR3 is built from 14 residues. CDR1 is LNHDA, CDR2 SQIVND, per germline (reference sequence). CDR3 nucleotide sequence: TGTGCCAGTAGTATAGGGGGTATTCCCTACGAGCAGTACTTC. Translation: CASSIGGIPYEQYF.

This clonotype showed up just a few times. The rearrangement uses TRBV7-8 and TRBJ2-3, with 10 bases that match TRBD2. The CDR3 totals 14 residues. V lost 5 bases, J lost 5 bases, and 4 bases stayed unmatched. The germline CDR1 and CDR2 sequences are SGHVS and FQNEAQ. The CDR3 protein is CASSTRLAGDTQYF. DNA for the CDR3: TGTGCCAGCAGCACCCGACTAGCGGGAGATACGCAGTATTTT.

The rearrangement uses TRBV29-1 and TRBJ2-7; tentative D call: TRBD1 (6 bases). The germline V gene has CDR1 SQVTM and CDR2 ANQGSEA. V was clipped by 5 bases and J by 0 bases, with 20 bases between them. CDR3 length equals 16 residues. This chain's CDR3 is CSVLTATGSVSYEQYF. CDR3 coding DNA: TGCAGCGTTCTTACCGCGACAGGTTCCGTCTCCTACGAGCAGTACTTC.

In its sample, this clonotype was seen a few times. The junction departs from germline at one end; a sequencing error may be responsible. This chain uses TRBV3-1 with TRBJ2-5, with 11 bases aligning to TRBD2. There are 15 residues in the CDR3. CDR1 and CDR2 (germline): LGHDT, YNNKEL (reference sequence). CDR3 nucleotides: TGTGCCAGCACCCAACTAGCGGGGGACCAAGAGACCCAGTACTTC. It specifies CASTQLAGDQETQYF.

Only a few counts were recorded for this clonotype. The chain has TRBV29-1 and TRBJ2-5; D is undetermined. The V end lost 5 bases, the J end lost 4 bases, and 11 bases lay between the germline ends. CDR3 length: 12 amino acids. Per germline, CDR1 SQVTM and CDR2 ANQGSEA. The CDR3 nucleotides are TGCAGCGTTAGGGTGGTAGGAGAGACCCAGTACTTC. Translating it yields CSVRVVGETQYF.